These 19 T cell receptor beta chains were sequenced from one sample in a study of cytotoxic CD8 clonotypes in ibrutinib-treated CLL. Generated by immunoSEQ multiplex PCR, the TCRdb table keeps only in-frame clones and is missing some. The sample has 110,000 to 150,000 clones, about 80% seen once. The sequenced sample was PBMCs, obtained after 12 months of ibrutinib treatment. The receptors were gathered from a human donor with chronic lymphocytic leukemia.

This chain links TRBV9 with TRBJ2-1; 7 bases map to TRBD1. CDR1 is SGDLS and CDR2 is YYNGEE in the germline V gene. The CDR3 runs to 17 residues. The V segment lost 0 bases and the J segment 2 bases; nucleotides outside the gene matches: 8. For the CDR3, the DNA is TGTGCCAGCAGCGTAGACTCTAGGGGGCCCACCTACAATGAGCAGTTCTTC. Protein product: CASSVDSRGPTYNEQFF.

This chain joins TRBV27 and TRBJ2-2, with 8 bases identical to TRBD2. Unmatched junction bases numbered 13, after V lost 3 bases and J lost 4 bases. The germline V gene encodes CDR1 MNHEY and CDR2 SMNVEV (reference sequence). The CDR3 totals 18 residues. CDR3 amino acids: CASSFEPGLEDGTGELFF. CDR3 sequence (DNA): TGTGCCAGCAGTTTCGAACCGGGACTAGAGGATGGCACCGGGGAGCTGTTTTTT.

The rearrangement links TRBV6-6 to TRBJ1-6; D is possibly TRBD1 (6 bases). The CDR3 length is 15 residues. CDR1 and CDR2 (germline): MNHNY, SVGAGI (reference sequence). Trimming removed 5 bases at V and 6 bases at J, with 14 bases between. The CDR3 DNA is TGTGCCAGCAGTCCGGGGGGCTACGCTAATTCACCCCTCCACTTT. Its translation is CASSPGGYANSPLHF.

This rearrangement joins TRBV7-9 to TRBJ1-6; tentatively, D is TRBD1 (6 bases). This CDR3 has 13 amino acids. Per the germline V gene, CDR1 is SEHNR and CDR2 is FQNEAQ (reference sequence). Trimming pared 6 bases from V and 7 bases from J, leaving 10 bases between. CDR3 in DNA: TGTGCCAGCAGAGGAACAGGGAATTCACCCCTCCACTTT. Translated, it gives CASRGTGNSPLHF.

This sequence joins TRBV30 and TRBJ1-3; D ambiguous. The CDR3 extends over 15 amino acids. From germline, CDR1 is GTSNPN and CDR2 SVGIG (reference sequence). Trimming took off 0 bases at V and 2 bases at J, with 11 bases between the two ends. The CDR3 DNA reads as TGTGCCTGGAGTGTACTGGTCGGGGCTGGAAACACCATATATTTT. Translated: CAWSVLVGAGNTIYF.

This clone has a single count. J is TRBJ2-7 and V is TRBV6-5; 10 nucleotides match TRBD1. V trimming: 6 bases; J trimming: 3 bases; junction bases outside the gene matches: 8. The CDR3 contains 15 residues. Per the germline V gene, CDR1 is MNHEY and CDR2 is SVGAGI. The CDR3 DNA sequence: TGTGCCAGCAGAAAAGGGACAGGGGCCCACTACGAGCAGTACTTC. This encodes CASRKGTGAHYEQYF.

The chain employs TRBV6-5 and TRBJ2-5; the D call may be TRBD1 or TRBD2 (6 bases each). Trimming took 4 bases from V and 4 from J, leaving 13 bases between them. This CDR3 comprises 14 residues. The germline gives CDR1 MNHEY, CDR2 SVGAGI. The CDR3 spells CASSLQGGRETQYF. Written as DNA, the CDR3 is TGTGCCAGCAGTTTACAGGGAGGTCGAGAGACCCAGTACTTC.

The CDR3 DNA follows: TGTGCCAGCAGTTTAATGGAGGGGCGGCAGCCCCAGCATTTT. This gives the protein CASSLMEGRQPQHF. The chain has TRBV27 and TRBJ1-5; possibly TRBD1 for D (5 bases). CDR1 is MNHEY, CDR2 SMNVEV, per germline (reference sequence). The CDR3 contains 14 residues. Trimming stripped 2 bases from V and 7 bases from J, with 12 bases between.

This clone was seen only a few times. This chain connects TRBV10-2 to TRBJ2-1; 11 positions agree with TRBD2. The CDR3 runs to 15 residues. CDR1 and CDR2 from the germline V gene are WSHSY and SAAADI. With V trimmed by 8 bases and J by 8 bases, 11 bases remained unmatched. The CDR3 DNA sequence: TGCGCCAGCGAGGCCACTAGCGGGGGCGTCTATGAGCAGTTCTTC. Translation: CASEATSGGVYEQFF.

V is TRBV6-5 and J is TRBJ1-2, with 11 bases aligning to TRBD1. The CDR3 is 15 residues long. V lost 4 bases, J lost 4 bases, and 5 bases stayed unmatched. Germline CDR1 and CDR2: MNHEY and SVGAGI. The CDR3 loop reads CASSLDRGLFYGYTF. As DNA, the CDR3 is TGTGCCAGCAGTTTGGACAGGGGGCTGTTCTATGGCTACACCTTC.

The count of this clone is one. The V and J genes are TRBV5-5 and TRBJ2-1, with 8 bases aligning to TRBD2. J lost 0 bases, V lost 4 bases, and 18 bases had no gene match. Germline V gene data show CDR1 as SGHKS and CDR2 as YYEKEE (reference sequence). The CDR3 has 20 residues. The CDR3 spells CASSPGGQRTVLSSYNEQFF. CDR3 DNA: TGTGCCAGCAGCCCGGGGGGGCAGCGGACAGTTTTGAGCTCCTACAATGAGCAGTTCTTC.

The V call is TRBV7-9, the J call TRBJ2-5; D gene unclear. The CDR3 runs to 15 residues. Germline assignment: CDR1 SEHNR and CDR2 FQNEAQ (reference sequence). V gave up 3 bases and J gave up 0 bases, with 11 bases separating them. The CDR3 sequence is CASSLTSRYQETQYF. CDR3 sequence (DNA): TGTGCCAGCAGCTTGACCAGTCGATACCAAGAGACCCAGTACTTC.

The gene calls are TRBV19 and TRBJ1-3; unclear D gene. V was pared by 7 bases and J by 0 bases, with 4 bases between. Germline V gene lookup returns CDR1 LNHDA and CDR2 SQIVND (reference sequence). This CDR3 has 12 amino acids. In DNA, the CDR3 is TGTGCCAGTACCTACTCTGGAAACACCATATATTTT. This translates into CASTYSGNTIYF.

The sample holds a few counts of this clone. The J gene is TRBJ2-7, the V gene TRBV2, with D unresolved. The V and J ends lost 2 bases and 3 bases respectively, with 5 bases between them. The CDR3 totals 12 residues. Per germline, CDR1 SNHLY and CDR2 FYNNEI. The CDR3 nucleotides are TGTGCCAGCAGTGAATCTTTCTACGAGCAGTACTTC. Amino acids: CASSESFYEQYF. Filled out from reference TRBV2 and TRBJ2-7, the complete variable domain reads EPEVTQTPSHQVTQMGQEVILRCVPISNHLYFYWYRQILGQKVEFLVSFYNNEISEKSEIFDDQFSVERPDGSNFTLKIRSTKLEDSAMYFCASSESFYEQYFGPGTRLTVT.

About this clone itself: Different DNA sequences within this sample yield the same CDR3. The rearrangement links TRBV18 to TRBJ1-4; D might be TRBD1 (6 bases). The germline CDR1 and CDR2 sequences are KGHSH and LQKENI. V shed 4 bases and J shed 5 bases, with 8 bases lying between them. The CDR3 length is 13 residues. This CDR3 reads CASSRGGNEKLFF. Here the CDR3 DNA reads TGTGCCAGCTCACGGGGGGGCAATGAAAAACTGTTTTTT.

This chain links TRBV4-1 with TRBJ1-5; 11 positions match TRBD1. J was trimmed by 7 bases and V by 1 base; bases with no gene match: 9. Germline CDR1 is MGHRA and CDR2 is YSYEKL. The CDR3 length is 17 residues. The CDR3 loop is CASSQGRTGGAGQPQHF. For the CDR3, the DNA is TGCGCCAGCAGCCAAGGGAGGACAGGGGGCGCCGGGCAGCCCCAGCATTTT.

This clone was picked up one time. This CDR3 is missing its conserved last phenylalanine or tryptophan, likely due to a read error. V usage is TRBV6-5 and J usage is TRBJ1-2; D remains unclear. The V end was cut by 0 bases, the J end by 4 bases, with 9 bases between. The CDR3 extends over 14 amino acids. In germline, CDR1 is MNHEY, CDR2 SVGAGI. The CDR3 bases are TGTGCCAGCAGTTACTCGAATCGGGGCTATGGCTACACCCTC. Translated: CASSYSNRGYGYTL.

V is TRBV2 and J is TRBJ2-1; 7 bases align to TRBD1. Germline lookup yields CDR1 SNHLY and CDR2 FYNNEI. The CDR3 consists of 15 residues. V shed 6 bases and J 6 bases; nucleotides not matched to a gene: 11. The CDR3 loop reads CASSETGATPNEQFF. The CDR3 nucleotides read TGTGCCAGCAGCGAAACAGGGGCCACACCCAATGAGCAGTTCTTC.

This clone has a count of ten or more. V usage is TRBV5-3 and J usage is TRBJ1-6; no clear D gene. TRBV5-3 counts as an open reading frame of uncertain function. The V end lost 2 bases, the J end lost 2 bases, and 17 bases lay between the germline ends. The CDR3 is made up of 18 amino acids. For the CDR3, the DNA is TGTGCCAGAAGCTTTCTCGGCAGGCAGTCCACCTATAATTCACCCCTCCACTTT. Amino acid sequence: CARSFLGRQSTYNSPLHF.